This entry lists 18 T cell receptor beta chains sequenced from one sample in a study of T cell changes during pregnancy in multiple sclerosis. The data were produced by immunoSEQ multiplex PCR, yet TCRdb's version contains in-frame clones alone and is incomplete. The table has some 70,000 clones, 85% to 95% seen once. Source: CD8+ T cells from peripheral blood mononuclear cells, taken in the third trimester of pregnancy. These receptors were collected from a female donor in good health, enrolled as a control in a pregnancy study.

The V gene is TRBV6-4, the J gene TRBJ2-2; D call uncertain. Looked up from germline, CDR1 is MRHNA and CDR2 is SNTAGT. This CDR3 is 13 amino acids long. V dropped 5 bases and J dropped 1 base, with 5 bases sitting between them. Written as DNA, the CDR3 is TGTGCCAGCAGTCCAGGGAACACCGGGGAGCTGTTTTTT. Amino acid sequence: CASSPGNTGELFF.

This clone was detected only once. The chain couples TRBV7-3 to TRBJ2-1; TRBD2 agrees at 8 bases. With V trimmed by 2 bases and J by 7 bases, 7 bases remained unmatched. Germline loops: CDR1 SGHTA, CDR2 FQGTGA. This CDR3 is built from 15 residues. The CDR3 sequence: CASSLAGGALNEQFF. DNA of the CDR3: TGTGCCAGCAGCTTAGCGGGGGGCGCCCTTAATGAGCAGTTCTTC. Variable domain in full (rest from reference TRBV7-3 and TRBJ2-1): GAGVSQTPSNKVTEKGKYVELRCDPISGHTALYWYRQSLGQGPEFLIYFQGTGAADDSGLPNDRFFAVRPEGSVSTLKIQRTERGDSAVYLCASSLAGGALNEQFFGPGTRLTVL.

V gene TRBV9 combines with J gene TRBJ2-7, with 10 nucleotides matching TRBD1. Germline V gene data show CDR1 as SGDLS and CDR2 as YYNGEE. The CDR3 is made up of 15 amino acids. Trimming at V came to 0 bases and at J to 4 bases, leaving 4 bases not matched to a gene. CDR3 sequence (DNA): TGTGCCAGCAGCGTAGCCGACAGGGGGCCGTACGAGCAGTACTTC. Protein sequence: CASSVADRGPYEQYF.

This chain joins TRBV9 and TRBJ2-3; 14 nucleotides align to TRBD2. Per the germline V gene, CDR1 is SGDLS and CDR2 is YYNGEE. CDR3 length: 17 residues. The V gene end was trimmed by 3 bases and the J gene end by 6 bases; junction bases not matched to a gene: 9. The CDR3 sequence is CASSEPTSGGALDTQYF. CDR3 coding DNA: TGTGCCAGCAGCGAGCCGACTAGCGGGGGGGCATTGGATACGCAGTATTTT.

The chain recombines TRBV11-2 with TRBJ1-1, with TRBD1 matching 7 bases. Germline CDR1 reads SGHAT; CDR2 reads FQNNGV. This CDR3 has 13 residues. V shed 7 bases, J shed 6 bases, and the junction held 8 bases outside the gene matches. The DNA of the CDR3 is TGTGCCAGCATCGATCAGGGGGAATCTGAAGCTTTCTTT. Its protein is CASIDQGESEAFF.

The chain uses TRBV15 and TRBJ2-7; D gene ambiguous. CDR1 is LNHNV and CDR2 is YYDKDF in the germline V gene (reference sequence). Trimming left V 0 bases short and J 6 bases short, with 6 bases between. CDR3 length: 12 amino acids. The CDR3 spells CATSRDLGEQYF. The CDR3 bases are TGTGCCACCAGCAGAGACCTAGGCGAGCAGTACTTC. Drawing the rest from reference TRBV15 and TRBJ2-7, the complete variable domain is DAMVIQNPRYQVTQFGKPVTLSCSQTLNHNVMYWYQQKSSQAPKLLFHYYDKDFNNEADTPDNFQSRRPNTSFCFLDIRSPGLGDTAMYLCATSRDLGEQYFGPGTRLTVT.

V gene TRBV30 combines with J gene TRBJ2-7; 9 nucleotides agree with TRBD1. Looked up from germline, CDR1 is GTSNPN and CDR2 is SVGIG (reference sequence). J lost 3 bases, V lost 1 base, and 4 bases had no gene match. This CDR3 is 14 amino acids long. The CDR3 nucleotides read TGTGCCTGGAGTGGGGGACAGGGTCTCTACGAGCAGTACTTC. Translated, it gives CAWSGGQGLYEQYF.

The rearrangement uses TRBV4-1 and TRBJ1-1; tentatively, D is TRBD1 (6 bases). This CDR3 spans 15 amino acids. The ends were cut back, 0 bases at V and 4 bases at J, with 12 bases in the middle. The germline gives CDR1 MGHRA, CDR2 YSYEKL. The CDR3 loop is CASSQDPRGSTEAFF. CDR3 DNA: TGCGCCAGCAGCCAAGATCCAAGGGGGAGCACTGAAGCTTTCTTT.

Worth noting for this clone: The sample carries other DNA sequences with the same CDR3. The V call is TRBV9, the J call TRBJ1-4; TRBD1 is a possible D gene (6 bases). This CDR3 region has 15 residues. Germline values: CDR1 SGDLS, CDR2 YYNGEE. V was cut by 3 bases and J by 6 bases, with 15 bases left in between. DNA of the CDR3: TGTGCCAGCAGCGCGTTGACAGGTAGAGATGAAAAACTGTTTTTT. As protein: CASSALTGRDEKLFF.

In this sample, this clone turned up a few times. The genes are TRBV5-6 and TRBJ1-1, with D perhaps TRBD1 (5 bases). Germline V CDR1 and CDR2: SGHDT, YYEEEE. This CDR3 is 15 amino acids long. Trimming pared 0 bases from V and 2 bases from J, leaving 11 bases between. The CDR3 is CASSLGAQGNTEAFF. The DNA of the CDR3 is TGTGCCAGCAGCTTGGGCGCGCAGGGAAACACTGAAGCTTTCTTT.

The DNA for the CDR3 is TGTGCCTGGGGGCCGGGACAGGGGTCAAACGAGCAGTACTTC. Its translation is CAWGPGQGSNEQYF. V is TRBV30 and J is TRBJ2-7; 10 nucleotides match TRBD1. CDR1 and CDR2 from the germline V gene are GTSNPN and SVGIG (reference sequence). The CDR3 has 14 amino acids. V dropped 5 bases and J dropped 5; count of bases not matched to a gene: 9.

This clone was detected once. The chain carries TRBV7-9 and TRBJ1-2; TRBD1 might be the D (6 bases). Looked up from germline, CDR1 is SEHNR and CDR2 is FQNEAQ (reference sequence). This CDR3 spans 13 amino acids. Trimming removed 6 bases at V and 2 bases at J, with 10 bases between. The CDR3 DNA follows: TGTGCCAGCAGGGATGGGGGCAACTATGGCTACACCTTC. Residues: CASRDGGNYGYTF. Complete variable domain (other parts from reference TRBV7-9 and TRBJ1-2): DTGVSQNPRHKITKRGQNVTFRCDPISEHNRLYWYRQTLGQGPEFLTYFQNEAQLEKSRLLSDRFSAERPKGSFSTLEIQRTEQGDSAMYLCASRDGGNYGYTFGSGTRLTVV.

The rearrangement links TRBV12-5 to TRBJ2-7, with 8 nucleotides matching TRBD1. The CDR3 covers 15 residues. The germline V gene has CDR1 LGHNT and CDR2 FRNRAP. The V and J ends lost 5 bases and 1 base, in that order; junction bases with no gene match: 7. CDR3 protein: CASGPAQGVSYEQYF. In DNA, the CDR3 is TGTGCTAGTGGTCCGGCACAGGGGGTTTCCTACGAGCAGTACTTC. Drawing the rest from reference TRBV12-5 and TRBJ2-7, the complete variable domain is DARVTQTPRHKVTEMGQEVTMRCQPILGHNTVFWYRQTMMQGLELLAYFRNRAPLDDSGMPKDRFSAEMPDATLATLKIQPSEPRDSAVYFCASGPAQGVSYEQYFGPGTRLTVT.

The chain joins TRBV5-4 to TRBJ2-2; 7 bases are shared with TRBD1. The CDR3 sequence is 14 residues long. Germline V gene lookup returns CDR1 SGHNT and CDR2 YYREEE (reference sequence). The V segment lost 3 bases and the J segment 5 bases; nucleotides outside the gene matches: 4. CDR3 region: CASSYRGGTGELFF. For the CDR3, the DNA is TGTGCCAGCAGCTACAGGGGTGGGACCGGGGAGCTGTTTTTT.

The V call is TRBV5-6, the J call TRBJ2-7; D is undetermined. CDR1 SGHDT and CDR2 YYEEEE come from the germline V gene. The CDR3 is made up of 11 amino acids. V lost 4 bases to trimming and J lost 5 bases, with 7 bases between them. In DNA, the CDR3 is TGTGCCAGCAGCCTGAGTAACGAGCAGTACTTC. This codes for CASSLSNEQYF. The full variable domain, rest sourced from reference TRBV5-6 and TRBJ2-7, is DAGVTQSPTHLIKTRGQQVTLRCSPKSGHDTVSWYQQALGQGPQFIFQYYEEEERQRGNFPDRFSGHQFPNYSSELNVNALLLGDSALYLCASSLSNEQYFGPGTRLTVT.

V is TRBV9 and J is TRBJ2-5; D possibly corresponds to TRBD1 (6 bases). The CDR3 is 16 amino acids. V shed 4 bases and J shed 5 bases, with 21 bases lying between them. The germline V gene encodes CDR1 SGDLS and CDR2 YYNGEE. CDR3 protein: CASSNNQNRVQETQYF. Here the CDR3 DNA reads TGTGCCAGCAGCAATAACCAAAACAGGGTACAGGAGACCCAGTACTTC.

This chain joins TRBV19 and TRBJ1-1; no reliable D call. CDR1 is LNHDA and CDR2 is SQIVND in the germline V gene (reference sequence). This CDR3 is built from 13 residues. V was trimmed by 2 bases and J by 11 bases, leaving 15 bases between them. In nucleotides, the CDR3 is TGTGCCAGTAGTATACAGGCAGGCGAAACGGCTTTCTTT. This gives the protein CASSIQAGETAFF. The whole variable domain, remainder taken from reference TRBV19 and TRBJ1-1, is DGGITQSPKYLFRKEGQNVTLSCEQNLNHDAMYWYRQDPGQGLRLIYYSQIVNDFQKGDIAEGYSVSREKKESFPLTVTSAQKNPTAFYLCASSIQAGETAFFGQGTRLTVV.

The chain uses TRBV5-5 and TRBJ1-1, with 8 bases aligning to TRBD1. V shed 7 bases and J 0 bases; nucleotides not matched to a gene: 14. In germline, CDR1 is SGHKS, CDR2 YYEKEE (reference sequence). The CDR3 runs 17 residues. This CDR3 is CASGAWTGRLMNTEAFF. CDR3 DNA: TGTGCCAGCGGGGCCTGGACAGGGCGCTTAATGAACACTGAAGCTTTCTTT.